This entry lists 9 T cell receptor beta chains sequenced from one sample in a study of graft-versus-host responses after intestinal transplantation. Clones were sequenced by immunoSEQ multiplex PCR, and TCRdb holds only the in-frame ones, with some missing. The sample holds over 100,000 clones, 90% to 95% seen once. These receptors lack a known antigen. The source was unstimulated CD4+ T cells sorted from spleen or lymph node cells, collected before intestinal transplant. The receptor set was obtained from a human donor who received an intestinal transplant.

The chain is built from TRBV7-9 and TRBJ2-5; D is perhaps TRBD1 (6 bases). This CDR3 is 13 amino acids long. The V gene's germline CDR1 is SEHNR and CDR2 FQNEAQ (reference sequence). V lost 2 bases and J lost 3, with 7 bases in between. CDR3 bases: TGTGCCAGCAGCTTATCAGGGGAAGAGACCCAGTACTTC. Its protein is CASSLSGEETQYF.

The J gene is TRBJ1-2, the V gene TRBV29-1; D gene uncertain. V dropped 0 bases and J dropped 4 bases, with 9 bases sitting between them. From germline, CDR1 is SQVTM and CDR2 ANQGSEA. There are 13 residues in the CDR3. The CDR3 loop reads CSVEERHIYGYTF. CDR3 bases: TGCAGCGTTGAAGAAAGACACATCTATGGCTACACCTTC.

In DNA form, the CDR3 reads TGTGCCAGCAGCTCCTGGACTAGCGGGAGACGGGAGCAGTACTTC. Encoded protein: CASSSWTSGRREQYF. The J gene is TRBJ2-7, the V gene TRBV7-9; 13 bases are shared with TRBD2. Germline V lookup: CDR1 SEHNR, CDR2 FQNEAQ (reference sequence). This CDR3 is built from 15 residues. Trimming took 4 bases from V and 7 from J; bases not matched to a gene: 7.

The genes are TRBV6-1 and TRBJ1-2; D unresolved. From germline, CDR1 is MNHNS and CDR2 SASEGT. The CDR3 totals 14 residues. V was shortened by 8 bases and J by 8 bases, with 21 bases between the two germline ends. CDR3 sequence (DNA): TGTGCCAGCCTTAAACCCGGGATTCTCTACGGCTACACCTTC. Protein product: CASLKPGILYGYTF.

The V call is TRBV5-4, the J call TRBJ2-5; 9 bases align to TRBD2. Germline CDR1 is SGHNT and CDR2 is YYREEE (reference sequence). The CDR3 is 16 residues long. Trimming removed 4 bases from V and 5 bases from J; junction bases left unmatched: 12. CDR3 in amino acids: CASSPTGTSLVETQYF. As DNA, the CDR3 is TGTGCCAGCAGCCCCACCGGGACTAGCTTGGTTGAGACCCAGTACTTC.

The J gene is TRBJ2-3, the V gene TRBV19, with 9 bases that match TRBD2. The length of the CDR3 is 13 residues. CDR1 LNHDA and CDR2 SQIVND come from the germline V gene (reference sequence). The trim removed 5 bases at V and 4 bases at J, leaving 1 base unmatched. This CDR3 is CASSAGGADTQYF. The CDR3 coding sequence is TGTGCCAGTAGTGCGGGAGGGGCAGATACGCAGTATTTT.

The V call is TRBV11-2, the J call TRBJ2-7; no reliable D call. CDR1 is SGHAT and CDR2 is FQNNGV in the germline V gene. The CDR3 is 15 residues long. The V end was cut by 0 bases, the J end by 7 bases, with 16 bases between. CDR3 loop: CASSLDLLHRGEQYF. The DNA for the CDR3 is TGTGCCAGCAGCTTAGATCTCCTACACCGTGGGGAGCAGTACTTC.

This clone was observed a few times. This chain links TRBV10-3 with TRBJ2-2, with 7 bases fitting TRBD1. The CDR3 length is 15 residues. In germline, CDR1 is ENHRY, CDR2 SYGVKD. With V trimmed by 3 bases and J by 4 bases, 5 bases remained unmatched. CDR3 in DNA: TGTGCCATCAGTGACAGGGGGTTAGGCACCGGGGAGCTGTTTTTT. Translating it yields CAISDRGLGTGELFF.

The rearrangement uses TRBV27 and TRBJ1-5; no clear D. Germline CDR1 and CDR2: MNHEY and SMNVEV (reference sequence). The ends were cut back, 6 bases at V and 7 bases at J, with 10 bases in the middle. The CDR3 spans 12 residues. CDR3 sequence reads: CASSPLGQPQHF. The CDR3 DNA reads as TGTGCCAGCAGCCCCCTGGGACAGCCCCAGCATTTT.